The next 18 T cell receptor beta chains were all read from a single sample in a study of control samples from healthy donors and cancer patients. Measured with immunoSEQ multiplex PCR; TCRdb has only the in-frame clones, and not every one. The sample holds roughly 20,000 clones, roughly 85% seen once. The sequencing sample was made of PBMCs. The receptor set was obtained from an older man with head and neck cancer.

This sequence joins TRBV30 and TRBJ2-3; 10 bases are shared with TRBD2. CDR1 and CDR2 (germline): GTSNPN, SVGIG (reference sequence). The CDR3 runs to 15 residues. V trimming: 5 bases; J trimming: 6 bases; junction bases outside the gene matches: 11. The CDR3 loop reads CAWGRLAGLEDTQYF. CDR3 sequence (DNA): TGTGCCTGGGGAAGACTAGCGGGTTTAGAGGATACGCAGTATTTT.

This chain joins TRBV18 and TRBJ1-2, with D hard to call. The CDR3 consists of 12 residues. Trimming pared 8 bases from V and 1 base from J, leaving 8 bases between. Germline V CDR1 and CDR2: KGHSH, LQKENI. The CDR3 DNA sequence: TGTGCCAGCGGGGAGCTTAACTATGGCTACACCTTC. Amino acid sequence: CASGELNYGYTF. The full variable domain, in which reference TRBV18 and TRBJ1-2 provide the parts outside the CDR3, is NAGVMQNPRHLVRRRGQEARLRCSPMKGHSHVYWYRQLPEEGLKFMVYLQKENIIDESGMPKERFSAEFPKEGPSILRIQQVVRGDSAAYFCASGELNYGYTFGSGTRLTVV.

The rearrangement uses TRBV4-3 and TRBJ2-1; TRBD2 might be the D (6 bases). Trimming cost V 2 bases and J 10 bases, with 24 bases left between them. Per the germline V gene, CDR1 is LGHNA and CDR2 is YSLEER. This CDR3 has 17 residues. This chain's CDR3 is CASSQSAGTPRGNEQFF. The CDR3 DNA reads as TGCGCCAGCAGCCAATCTGCCGGGACTCCACGGGGGAACGAGCAGTTCTTC.

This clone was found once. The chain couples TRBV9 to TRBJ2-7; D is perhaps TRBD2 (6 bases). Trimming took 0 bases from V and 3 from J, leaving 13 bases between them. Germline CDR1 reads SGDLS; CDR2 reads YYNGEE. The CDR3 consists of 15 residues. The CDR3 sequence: CASSVEEGGYYEQYF. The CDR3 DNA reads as TGTGCCAGCAGCGTAGAGGAGGGCGGGTACTACGAGCAGTACTTC.

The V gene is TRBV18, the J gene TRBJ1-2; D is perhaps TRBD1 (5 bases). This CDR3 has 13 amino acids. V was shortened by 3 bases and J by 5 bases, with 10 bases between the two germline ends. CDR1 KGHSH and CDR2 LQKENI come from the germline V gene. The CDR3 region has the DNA TGTGCCAGCTCACCGACCAGGGTTTATGGCTACACCTTC. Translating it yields CASSPTRVYGYTF.

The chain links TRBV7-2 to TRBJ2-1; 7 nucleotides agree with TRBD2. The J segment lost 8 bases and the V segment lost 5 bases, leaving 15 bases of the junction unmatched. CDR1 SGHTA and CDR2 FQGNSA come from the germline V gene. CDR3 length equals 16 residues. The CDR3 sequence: CASSPRRTGGVDEQFF. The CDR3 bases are TGTGCCAGCAGCCCTCGAAGGACTGGGGGGGTGGATGAGCAGTTCTTC.

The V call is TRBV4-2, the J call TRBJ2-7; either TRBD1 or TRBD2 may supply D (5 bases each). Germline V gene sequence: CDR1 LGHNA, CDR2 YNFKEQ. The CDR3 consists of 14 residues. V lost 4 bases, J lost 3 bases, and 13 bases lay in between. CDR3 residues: CASSLRDDGYEQYF. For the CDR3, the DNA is TGTGCCAGCAGCCTCCGGGACGACGGCTACGAGCAGTACTTC.

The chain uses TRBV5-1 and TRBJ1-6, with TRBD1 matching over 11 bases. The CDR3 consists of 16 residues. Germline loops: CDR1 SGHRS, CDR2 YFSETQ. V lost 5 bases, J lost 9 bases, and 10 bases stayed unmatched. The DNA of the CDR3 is TGCGCCAGCAGGGCGGGACAGGGGGACTCAAGTTCACCCCTCCACTTT. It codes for CASRAGQGDSSSPLHF.

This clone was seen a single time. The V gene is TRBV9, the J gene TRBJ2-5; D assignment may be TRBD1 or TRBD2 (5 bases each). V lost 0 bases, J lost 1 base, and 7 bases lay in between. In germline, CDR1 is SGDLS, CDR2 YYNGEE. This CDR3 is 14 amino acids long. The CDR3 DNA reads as TGTGCCAGCAGCGTAGAAGGGACCCAAGAGACCCAGTACTTC. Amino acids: CASSVEGTQETQYF.

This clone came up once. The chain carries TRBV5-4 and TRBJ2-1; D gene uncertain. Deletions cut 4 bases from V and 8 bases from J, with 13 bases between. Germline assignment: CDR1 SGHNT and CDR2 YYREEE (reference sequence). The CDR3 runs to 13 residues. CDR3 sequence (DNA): TGTGCCAGCAGCCCCACCATAAACGATGAGCAGTTCTTC. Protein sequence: CASSPTINDEQFF. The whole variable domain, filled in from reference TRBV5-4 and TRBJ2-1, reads ETGVTQSPTHLIKTRGQQVTLRCSSQSGHNTVSWYQQALGQGPQFIFQYYREEENGRGNFPPRFSGLQFPNYSSELNVNALELDDSALYLCASSPTINDEQFFGPGTRLTVL.

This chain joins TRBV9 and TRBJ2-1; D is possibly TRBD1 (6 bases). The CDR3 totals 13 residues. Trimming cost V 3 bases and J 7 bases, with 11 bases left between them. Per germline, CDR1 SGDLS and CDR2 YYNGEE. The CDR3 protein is CASSAPDSNEQFF. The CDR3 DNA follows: TGTGCCAGCAGCGCCCCGGACAGTAATGAGCAGTTCTTC.

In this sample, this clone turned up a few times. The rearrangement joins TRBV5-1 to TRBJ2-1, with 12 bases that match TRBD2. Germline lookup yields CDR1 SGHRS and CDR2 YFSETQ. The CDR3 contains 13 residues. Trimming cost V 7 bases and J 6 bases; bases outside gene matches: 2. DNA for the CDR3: TGCGCCAGCGGACTAGCGGGGCCCAATGAGCAGTTCTTC. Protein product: CASGLAGPNEQFF.

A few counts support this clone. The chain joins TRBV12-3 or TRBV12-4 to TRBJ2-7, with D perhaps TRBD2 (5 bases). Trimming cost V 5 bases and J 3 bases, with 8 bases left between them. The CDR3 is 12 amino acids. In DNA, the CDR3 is TGTGCCAGCAGTCGCCGGGACTACGAGCAGTACTTC. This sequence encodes CASSRRDYEQYF.

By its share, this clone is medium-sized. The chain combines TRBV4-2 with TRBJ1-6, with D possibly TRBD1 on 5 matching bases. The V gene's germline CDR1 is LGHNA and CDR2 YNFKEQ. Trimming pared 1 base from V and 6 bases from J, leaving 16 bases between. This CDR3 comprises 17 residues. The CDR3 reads CASSQGDLWDPNSPLHF. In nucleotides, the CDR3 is TGTGCCAGCAGCCAAGGTGATCTCTGGGACCCTAATTCACCCCTCCACTTT.

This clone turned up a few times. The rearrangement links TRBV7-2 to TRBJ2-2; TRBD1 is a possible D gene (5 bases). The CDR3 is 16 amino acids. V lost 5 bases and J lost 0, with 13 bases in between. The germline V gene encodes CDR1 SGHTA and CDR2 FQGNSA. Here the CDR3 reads CASSPRQIANTGELFF. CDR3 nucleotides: TGTGCCAGCAGCCCGCGACAGATTGCGAACACCGGGGAGCTGTTTTTT.

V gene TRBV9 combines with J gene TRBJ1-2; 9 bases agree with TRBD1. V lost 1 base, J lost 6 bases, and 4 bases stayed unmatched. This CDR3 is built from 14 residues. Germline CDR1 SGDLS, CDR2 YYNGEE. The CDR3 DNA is TGTGCCAGCAGCGTACTGGGACAGGGTGATGGCTACACCTTC. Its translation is CASSVLGQGDGYTF.

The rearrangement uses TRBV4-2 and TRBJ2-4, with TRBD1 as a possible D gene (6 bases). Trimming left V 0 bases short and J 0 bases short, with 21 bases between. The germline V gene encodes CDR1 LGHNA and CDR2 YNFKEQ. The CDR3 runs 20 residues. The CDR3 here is CASSQDGTRGTLLAKNIQYF. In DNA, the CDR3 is TGTGCCAGCAGCCAAGATGGGACAAGGGGGACACTTCTAGCCAAAAACATTCAGTACTTC.

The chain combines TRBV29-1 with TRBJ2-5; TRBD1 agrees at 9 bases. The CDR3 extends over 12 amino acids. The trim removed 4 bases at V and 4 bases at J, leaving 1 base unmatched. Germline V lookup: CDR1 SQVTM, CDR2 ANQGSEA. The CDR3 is CSVGGQGETQYF. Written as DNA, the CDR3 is TGCAGCGTTGGGGGACAGGGAGAGACCCAGTACTTC. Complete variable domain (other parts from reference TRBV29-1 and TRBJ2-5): SAVISQKPSRDICQRGTSLTIQCQVDSQVTMMFWYRQQPGQSLTLIATANQGSEATYESGFVIDKFPISRPNLTFSTLTVSNMSPEDSSIYLCSVGGQGETQYFGPGTRLLVL.